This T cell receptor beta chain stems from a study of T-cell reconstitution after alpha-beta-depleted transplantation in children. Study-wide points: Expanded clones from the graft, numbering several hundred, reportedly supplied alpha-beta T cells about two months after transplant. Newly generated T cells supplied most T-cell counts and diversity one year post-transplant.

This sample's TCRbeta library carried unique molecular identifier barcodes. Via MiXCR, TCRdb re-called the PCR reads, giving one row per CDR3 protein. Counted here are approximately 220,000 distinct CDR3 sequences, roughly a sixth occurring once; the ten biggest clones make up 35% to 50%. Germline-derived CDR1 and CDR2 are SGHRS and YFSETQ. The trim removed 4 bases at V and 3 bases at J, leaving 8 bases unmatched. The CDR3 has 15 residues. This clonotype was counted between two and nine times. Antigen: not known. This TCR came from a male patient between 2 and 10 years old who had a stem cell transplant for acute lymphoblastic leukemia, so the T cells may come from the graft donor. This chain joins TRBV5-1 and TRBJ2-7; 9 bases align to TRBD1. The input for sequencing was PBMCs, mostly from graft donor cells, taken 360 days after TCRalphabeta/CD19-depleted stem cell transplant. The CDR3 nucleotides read TGCGCCAGCAGCCCTAAAGGGACAGGGATCTACGAGCAGTACTTC. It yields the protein CASSPKGTGIYEQYF.